Shown below are 30 T cell receptor beta chains from a single sample sequenced in a study of T cell responses to AZD1222 COVID-19 vaccine. Here immunoSEQ multiplex PCR was the method, and the copy in TCRdb shows in-frame clones only, minus some. The table records some 200,000 clones, approximately 92% of them present only once. Material: peripheral blood, obtained on day 0 of AZD1222 vaccination. These receptors were taken from an adult in good health.

The chain employs TRBV18 and TRBJ2-2, with D possibly called TRBD1 or TRBD2 (5 bases each). Germline CDR1 reads KGHSH; CDR2 reads LQKENI. The CDR3 consists of 16 residues. Trimming took 0 bases from V and 2 from J, leaving 10 bases between them. The CDR3 reads CASSPPMRGNTGELFF. Here the CDR3 DNA reads TGTGCCAGCTCACCACCGATGAGGGGTAACACCGGGGAGCTGTTTTTT.

This clone is a singleton in its sample. The chain recombines TRBV11-2 with TRBJ1-6; D possibly corresponds to TRBD1 (5 bases). In germline, CDR1 is SGHAT, CDR2 FQNNGV. This CDR3 is 14 amino acids long. Deletions cut 5 bases from V and 10 bases from J, with 15 bases between. The CDR3 DNA reads as TGTGCCAGCAGCCTGCAGGGTGTCGGCTCACCCCTCCACTTT. Translated, it gives CASSLQGVGSPLHF.

V is TRBV11-2 and J is TRBJ1-1; D not resolved. Germline V lookup: CDR1 SGHAT, CDR2 FQNNGV. The CDR3 is made up of 15 amino acids. The V gene lost 0 bases and the J gene lost 4 bases, with 12 bases spanning the gap. For the CDR3, the DNA is TGTGCCAGCAGCTTAGAGAGCTGGGGTGGCACTGAAGCTTTCTTT. Protein: CASSLESWGGTEAFF.

As DNA, the CDR3 is TGTGCCACCAGCTCCCTTTTTGGGGGGCGATCTGTCTATGGCTACACCTTC. Amino acid sequence: CATSSLFGGRSVYGYTF. This chain joins TRBV15 and TRBJ1-2, with TRBD1 as a possible D gene (6 bases). CDR1 is LNHNV and CDR2 is YYDKDF in the germline V gene (reference sequence). The V and J ends lost 5 bases and 4 bases respectively, with 23 bases between them. The length of the CDR3 is 17 residues. Looking up the rest from reference TRBV15 and TRBJ1-2 gives the full variable domain: DAMVIQNPRYQVTQFGKPVTLSCSQTLNHNVMYWYQQKSSQAPKLLFHYYDKDFNNEADTPDNFQSRRPNTSFCFLDIRSPGLGDTAMYLCATSSLFGGRSVYGYTFGSGTRLTVV.

The genes are TRBV4-3 and TRBJ1-1; possibly TRBD1 for D (6 bases). This CDR3 contains 14 residues. Germline CDR1 LGHNA, CDR2 YSLEER. Trimming left V 1 base short and J 1 base short, with 7 bases between. The CDR3 DNA sequence: TGCGCCAGCAGCCAAGCGGGACAGAACACTGAAGCTTTCTTT. Amino acids: CASSQAGQNTEAFF.

V usage is TRBV13 and J usage is TRBJ2-5; TRBD2 matches 15 bases. The CDR3 is 17 residues long. Germline V gene sequence: CDR1 PRHDT, CDR2 FYEKMQ (reference sequence). J gave up 5 bases and V 3 bases, and 7 bases lay outside the gene matches. CDR3 in amino acids: CASSFGLAGGPGETQYF. CDR3 DNA sequence: TGTGCCAGCAGCTTTGGACTAGCGGGAGGGCCGGGGGAGACCCAGTACTTC.

This chain uses TRBV19 with TRBJ2-2, with a possible D match to TRBD1 (5 bases). Germline lookup yields CDR1 LNHDA and CDR2 SQIVND (reference sequence). CDR3 size: 13 residues. The germline V and J ends were trimmed by 6 bases and 5 bases, with 10 bases remaining between them. CDR3 sequence reads: CASSSRVTGELFF. The DNA of the CDR3 is TGTGCCAGTAGCAGCAGGGTGACCGGGGAGCTGTTTTTT. The full variable domain, completed using reference TRBV19 and TRBJ2-2, is DGGITQSPKYLFRKEGQNVTLSCEQNLNHDAMYWYRQDPGQGLRLIYYSQIVNDFQKGDIAEGYSVSREKKESFPLTVTSAQKNPTAFYLCASSSRVTGELFFGEGSRLTVL.

The chain recombines TRBV5-1 with TRBJ1-3, with 9 positions matching TRBD1. CDR3 length equals 15 residues. With V trimmed by 4 bases and J by 2 bases, 4 bases remained unmatched. The germline V gene encodes CDR1 SGHRS and CDR2 YFSETQ. The CDR3 DNA reads TGCGCCAGCAGCCGCAGGACAGGGGCTGGAAACACCATATATTTT. This gives the protein CASSRRTGAGNTIYF.

The chain employs TRBV24-1 and TRBJ2-7, with 8 nucleotides matching TRBD1. Germline V lookup: CDR1 KGHDR, CDR2 SFDVKD. The CDR3 contains 17 residues. The junction had 6 bases not matched to a gene; V was cut back by 0 bases and J by 0 bases. CDR3 residues: CATSDLPRTGYSYEQYF. The DNA for the CDR3 is TGTGCCACCAGTGATTTGCCGCGGACAGGGTACTCCTACGAGCAGTACTTC.

The V gene is TRBV5-1, the J gene TRBJ2-1, with no clear D. Between the trimmed V and J ends, which lost 4 bases and 8 bases, there was a span of 7 bases. This CDR3 comprises 11 residues. The germline gives CDR1 SGHRS, CDR2 YFSETQ. DNA of the CDR3: TGCGCCAGCAGCCCCGAGCATGAGCAGTTCTTC. This encodes CASSPEHEQFF.

The V gene is TRBV7-6, the J gene TRBJ1-1; D might be TRBD1 (5 bases). This CDR3 region has 12 residues. Trimming pared 1 base from V and 7 bases from J, leaving 7 bases between. Per the germline V gene, CDR1 is SGHVS and CDR2 is FNYEAQ. The CDR3 here is CASSLGGGEAFF. In DNA form, the CDR3 reads TGTGCCAGCAGCTTAGGGGGGGGTGAAGCTTTCTTT.

This clone was seen just once. The chain links TRBV5-1 to TRBJ1-4; D may be TRBD1 (5 bases). This CDR3 has 16 amino acids. The germline gives CDR1 SGHRS, CDR2 YFSETQ. V lost 0 bases, J lost 8 bases, and 17 bases lay in between. The CDR3 sequence is CASSLAGGGSYEKLFF. The CDR3 DNA follows: TGCGCCAGCAGCTTGGCCGGGGGAGGCTCCTACGAAAAACTGTTTTTT.

This chain uses TRBV15 with TRBJ1-5; D is unresolved. CDR3 size: 16 residues. With 0 bases removed from V and 2 bases from J, the gap between germline ends came to 11 bases. Looked up from germline, CDR1 is LNHNV and CDR2 is YYDKDF (reference sequence). CDR3 in amino acids: CATSRDLTGGNQPQHF. Written as DNA, the CDR3 is TGTGCCACCAGCAGAGATCTCACTGGGGGCAATCAGCCCCAGCATTTT.

The chain joins TRBV18 to TRBJ2-5, with TRBD1 matching 8 bases. Germline trimming cut 3 bases from V and 4 bases from J; bases unmatched to any gene: 13. In germline, CDR1 is KGHSH, CDR2 LQKENI. The CDR3 runs to 17 residues. The CDR3 coding sequence is TGTGCCAGCTCACCGGCAGGGGGCGGAACGTTGGGAGAGACCCAGTACTTC. This translates into CASSPAGGGTLGETQYF.

The V gene is TRBV6-4, the J gene TRBJ1-1; TRBD1 matches 7 bases. Trimming at V came to 2 bases and at J to 10 bases, leaving 4 bases not matched to a gene. The CDR3 has 12 residues. Germline loops: CDR1 MRHNA, CDR2 SNTAGT. This chain's CDR3 is CASSDGAGGAFF. The CDR3 coding sequence is TGTGCCAGCAGTGACGGGGCAGGGGGAGCTTTCTTT.

The rearrangement uses TRBV2 and TRBJ1-1; tentative D call: TRBD1 (5 bases). The CDR3 is made up of 15 amino acids. Trimming stripped 5 bases from V and 0 bases from J, with 13 bases between. Germline V gives CDR1 SNHLY, CDR2 FYNNEI. The CDR3 nucleotides are TGTGCCAGCAGTTTCTACAGGATAATGAACACTGAAGCTTTCTTT. This sequence encodes CASSFYRIMNTEAFF.

This rearrangement joins TRBV29-1 to TRBJ1-2, with D maybe TRBD1 (6 bases). V was pared by 7 bases and J by 6 bases, with 12 bases between. There are 11 residues in the CDR3. Per germline, CDR1 SQVTM and CDR2 ANQGSEA. In DNA, the CDR3 is TGCAGCGCAAGAGAGGGGGATGGCTACACCTTC. Translating it yields CSAREGDGYTF.

This clone was found once. The V and J genes are TRBV28 and TRBJ1-2; TRBD1 matches 8 bases. CDR1 and CDR2 from the germline V gene are MDHEN and SYDVKM. The CDR3 covers 17 residues. Trimming removed 3 bases from V and 3 bases from J; junction bases left unmatched: 12. The CDR3 DNA sequence: TGTGCCAGCAGTTTTCGAGACAGGGGCGCGTTACACTATGGCTACACCTTC. This codes for CASSFRDRGALHYGYTF.

The rearrangement joins TRBV3-1 (or the pseudogene TRBV3-2) to TRBJ2-7; a weak D match, TRBD2 (6 bases). This CDR3 is built from 16 residues. Trimming pared 4 bases from V and 0 bases from J, leaving 16 bases between. Per germline, CDR1 LGHDT and CDR2 YNNKEL (reference sequence). The CDR3, as DNA: TGTGCCAGCAGCCGAGAGGGACTTTCCCGCTCCTACGAGCAGTACTTC. It codes for CASSREGLSRSYEQYF.

This chain joins TRBV5-1 and TRBJ2-5; a weak D match, TRBD1 (6 bases). The CDR3 spans 14 residues. CDR1 is SGHRS and CDR2 is YFSETQ in the germline V gene. The V end lost 0 bases, the J end lost 3 bases, and 9 bases lay between the germline ends. This chain's CDR3 is CASSLERTEETQYF. For the CDR3, the DNA is TGCGCCAGCAGCTTGGAGCGGACAGAAGAGACCCAGTACTTC. The variable domain in full, completed from reference TRBV5-1 and TRBJ2-5, reads KAGVTQTPRYLIKTRGQQVTLSCSPISGHRSVSWYQQTPGQGLQFLFEYFSETQRNKGNFPGRFSGRQFSNSRSEMNVSTLELGDSALYLCASSLERTEETQYFGPGTRLLVL.

The genes are TRBV6-5 and TRBJ1-2, with no clear D. V was trimmed by 3 bases and J by 7 bases, leaving 12 bases between them. CDR3 length equals 13 residues. The germline CDR1 and CDR2 sequences are MNHEY and SVGAGI. The CDR3 reads CASSYDPFRGYTF. The CDR3 nucleotides are TGTGCCAGCAGTTATGACCCCTTCCGTGGCTACACCTTC.

The chain has TRBV9 and TRBJ2-2; tentative D call: TRBD2 (6 bases). Germline V gene sequence: CDR1 SGDLS, CDR2 YYNGEE. The CDR3 runs to 16 residues. The V end lost 0 bases, the J end lost 0 bases, and 9 bases lay between the germline ends. The CDR3 DNA follows: TGTGCCAGCAGCGTAGACGCGGGGCCGAACACCGGGGAGCTGTTTTTT. This gives the protein CASSVDAGPNTGELFF.

J is TRBJ2-3 and V is TRBV6-2 or TRBV6-3, with 7 nucleotides matching TRBD1. CDR1 and CDR2 from the germline V gene are MNHEY and SVGEGT. CDR3 length: 19 residues. J gave up 2 bases and V 1 base, and 15 bases lay outside the gene matches. Here the CDR3 DNA reads TGTGCCAGCAGTTACTTCTGGCGGCAGGGGGTTTGGGACACAGATACGCAGTATTTT. As protein: CASSYFWRQGVWDTDTQYF.

The V call is TRBV18, the J call TRBJ1-1; D gene uncertain. The length of the CDR3 is 15 residues. Trimming took 5 bases from V and 0 from J, leaving 13 bases between them. The V gene's germline CDR1 is KGHSH and CDR2 LQKENI. The CDR3 coding sequence is TGTGCCAGCTCAAGTACAAGCGAAGTGAACACTGAAGCTTTCTTT. It specifies CASSSTSEVNTEAFF.

The chain couples TRBV7-6 to TRBJ2-5; D is possibly TRBD1 (6 bases). CDR1 and CDR2 (germline): SGHVS, FNYEAQ. The ends were cut back, 4 bases at V and 5 bases at J, with 8 bases in the middle. The CDR3 sequence is 12 residues long. This CDR3 reads CASSSQGETQYF. DNA of the CDR3: TGTGCCAGCAGCTCCCAGGGGGAGACCCAGTACTTC.

This clone was detected only once. The gene calls are TRBV18 and TRBJ2-5, with TRBD1 matching 7 bases. Germline V gives CDR1 KGHSH, CDR2 LQKENI. CDR3 length: 15 residues. J was trimmed by 4 bases and V by 4 bases; bases with no gene match: 9. The CDR3 spells CASSQGQPGRETQYF. In DNA, the CDR3 is TGTGCCAGCTCACAGGGACAGCCAGGCCGAGAGACCCAGTACTTC.

The chain employs TRBV21-1 and TRBJ1-2. TRBV21-1 is designated a pseudogene. This CDR3 is built from 14 residues. CDR3 nucleotide sequence: TGTGCCAGCAGCAAAGAGGGGACCATCGATGGCTACACCTTC. The encoded protein is CASSKEGTIDGYTF.

The chain links TRBV27 to TRBJ2-1; D is unclear. V lost 5 bases to trimming and J lost 5 bases, with 13 bases between them. The CDR3 length is 14 residues. Looked up from germline, CDR1 is MNHEY and CDR2 is SMNVEV (reference sequence). CDR3 amino acids: CASSPSLADNEQFF. In nucleotides, the CDR3 is TGTGCCAGCAGTCCAAGCTTGGCGGACAATGAGCAGTTCTTC.

This clone was seen a handful of times. V and J are TRBV6-4 and TRBJ2-3; 8 nucleotides match TRBD2. This CDR3 has 15 residues. Germline V gene sequence: CDR1 MRHNA, CDR2 SNTAGT. Germline trimming cut 0 bases from V and 1 base from J; bases unmatched to any gene: 0. CDR3 sequence: CASSDSLAGTDTQYF. CDR3 DNA sequence: TGTGCCAGCAGTGACTCACTAGCGGGCACAGATACGCAGTATTTT.

The CDR3 protein is CASKRDKVSTEAFF. In nucleotides, the CDR3 is TGTGCCAGCAAGCGGGACAAGGTGAGCACTGAAGCTTTCTTT. The genes are TRBV6-5 and TRBJ1-1; tentatively, D is TRBD1 (6 bases). The CDR3 is made up of 14 amino acids. CDR1 MNHEY and CDR2 SVGAGI come from the germline V gene. Trimming cost V 7 bases and J 4 bases, with 16 bases left between them.